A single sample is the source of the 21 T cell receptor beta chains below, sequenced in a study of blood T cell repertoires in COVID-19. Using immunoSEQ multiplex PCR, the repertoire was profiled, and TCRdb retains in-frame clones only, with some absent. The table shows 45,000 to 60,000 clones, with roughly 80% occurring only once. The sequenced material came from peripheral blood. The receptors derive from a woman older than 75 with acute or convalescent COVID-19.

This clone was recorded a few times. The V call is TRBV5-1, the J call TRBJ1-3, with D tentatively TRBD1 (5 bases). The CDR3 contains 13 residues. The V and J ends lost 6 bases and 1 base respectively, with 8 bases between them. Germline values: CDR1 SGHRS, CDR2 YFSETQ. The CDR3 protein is CASNPGSGNTIYF. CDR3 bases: TGCGCCAGCAACCCAGGGTCTGGAAACACCATATATTTT.

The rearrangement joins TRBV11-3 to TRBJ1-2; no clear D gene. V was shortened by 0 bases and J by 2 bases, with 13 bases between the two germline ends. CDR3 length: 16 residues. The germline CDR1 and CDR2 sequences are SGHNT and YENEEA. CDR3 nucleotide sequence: TGTGCCAGCAGCTTAGAAGGGAGGAACGGGAACTATGGCTACACCTTC. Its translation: CASSLEGRNGNYGYTF.

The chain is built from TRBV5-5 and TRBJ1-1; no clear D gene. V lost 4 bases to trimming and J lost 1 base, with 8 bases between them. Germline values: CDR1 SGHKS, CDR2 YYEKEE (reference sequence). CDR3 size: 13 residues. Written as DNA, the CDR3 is TGTGCCAGCAGCCCCGCCGGGAACACTGAAGCTTTCTTT. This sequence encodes CASSPAGNTEAFF.

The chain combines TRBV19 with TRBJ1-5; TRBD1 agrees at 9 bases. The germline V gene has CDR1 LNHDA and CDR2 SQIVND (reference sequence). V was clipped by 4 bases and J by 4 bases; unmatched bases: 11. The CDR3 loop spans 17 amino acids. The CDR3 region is CASSTPPGTGWNQPQHF. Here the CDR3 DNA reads TGTGCCAGTAGTACCCCCCCCGGGACAGGGTGGAATCAGCCCCAGCATTTT.

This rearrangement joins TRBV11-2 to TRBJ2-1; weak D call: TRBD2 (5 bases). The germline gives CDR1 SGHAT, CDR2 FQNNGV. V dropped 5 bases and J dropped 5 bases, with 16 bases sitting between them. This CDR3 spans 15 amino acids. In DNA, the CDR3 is TGTGCCAGCAGCCCCTTGGAGACTACCCACAATGAGCAGTTCTTC. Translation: CASSPLETTHNEQFF.

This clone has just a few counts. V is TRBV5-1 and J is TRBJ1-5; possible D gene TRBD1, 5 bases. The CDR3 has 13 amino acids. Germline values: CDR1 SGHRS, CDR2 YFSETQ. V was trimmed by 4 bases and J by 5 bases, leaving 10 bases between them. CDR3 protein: CASSPGPDQPQHF. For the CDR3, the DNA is TGCGCCAGCAGCCCAGGGCCGGATCAGCCCCAGCATTTT.

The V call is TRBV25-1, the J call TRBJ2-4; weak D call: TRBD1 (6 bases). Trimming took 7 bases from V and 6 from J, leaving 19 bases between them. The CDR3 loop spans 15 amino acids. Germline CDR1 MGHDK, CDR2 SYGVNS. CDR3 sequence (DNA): TGTGCCAGCATTAAAGGGCAGGGGTTCGGAAACATTCAGTACTTC. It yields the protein CASIKGQGFGNIQYF. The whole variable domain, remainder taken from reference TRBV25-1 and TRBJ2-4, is EADIYQTPRYLVIGTGKKITLECSQTMGHDKMYWYQQDPGMELHLIHYSYGVNSTEKGDLSSESTVSRIRTEHFPLTLESARPSHTSQYLCASIKGQGFGNIQYFGAGTRLSVL.

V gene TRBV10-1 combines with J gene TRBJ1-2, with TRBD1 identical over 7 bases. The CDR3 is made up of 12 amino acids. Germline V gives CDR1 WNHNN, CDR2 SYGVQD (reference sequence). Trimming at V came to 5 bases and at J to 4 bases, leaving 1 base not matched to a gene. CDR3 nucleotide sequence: TGCGCCAGCAGTCGGGACAGCTATGGCTACACCTTC. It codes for CASSRDSYGYTF.

DNA for the CDR3: TGTGCCATCAGTGCTAGCACCCCCGGGACTAACAATGAGCAGTTCTTC. Amino acid sequence: CAISASTPGTNNEQFF. V is TRBV10-3 and J is TRBJ2-1; the match to TRBD2 covers 7 bases. In germline, CDR1 is ENHRY, CDR2 SYGVKD. CDR3 size: 16 residues. Trimming at V came to 4 bases and at J to 5 bases, leaving 11 bases not matched to a gene.

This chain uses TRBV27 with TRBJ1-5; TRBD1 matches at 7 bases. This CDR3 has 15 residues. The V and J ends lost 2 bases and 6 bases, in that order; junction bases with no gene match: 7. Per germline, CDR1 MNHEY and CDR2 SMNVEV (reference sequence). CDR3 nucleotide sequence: TGTGCCAGCAGTTTAAAGGGGGCAGGGAGTCAGCCCCAGCATTTT. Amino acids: CASSLKGAGSQPQHF.

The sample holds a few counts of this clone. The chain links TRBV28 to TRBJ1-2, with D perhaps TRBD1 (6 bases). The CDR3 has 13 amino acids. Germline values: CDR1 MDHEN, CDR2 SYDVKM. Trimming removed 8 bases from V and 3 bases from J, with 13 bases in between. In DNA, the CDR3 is TGTGCCAGCCTTCGGGGGGGCGACTATGGCTACACCTTC. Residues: CASLRGGDYGYTF.

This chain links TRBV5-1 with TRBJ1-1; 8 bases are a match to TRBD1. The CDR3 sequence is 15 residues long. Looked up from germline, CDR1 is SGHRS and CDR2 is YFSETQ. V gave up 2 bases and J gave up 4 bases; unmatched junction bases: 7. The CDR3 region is CASSFQGQGGTEAFF. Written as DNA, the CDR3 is TGCGCCAGCAGCTTCCAAGGACAGGGCGGCACTGAAGCTTTCTTT.

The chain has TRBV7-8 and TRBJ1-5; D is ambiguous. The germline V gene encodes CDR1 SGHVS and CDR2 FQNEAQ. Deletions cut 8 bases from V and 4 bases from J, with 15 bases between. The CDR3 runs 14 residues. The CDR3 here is CASGSAATNQPQHF. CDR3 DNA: TGTGCCAGCGGCTCGGCGGCTACAAATCAGCCCCAGCATTTT.

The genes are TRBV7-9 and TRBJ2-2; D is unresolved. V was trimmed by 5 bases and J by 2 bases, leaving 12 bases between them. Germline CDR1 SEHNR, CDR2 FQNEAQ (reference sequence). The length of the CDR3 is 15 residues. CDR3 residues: CASSLGLTNTGELFF. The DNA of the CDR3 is TGTGCCAGCAGCCTAGGTCTAACCAACACCGGGGAGCTGTTTTTT.

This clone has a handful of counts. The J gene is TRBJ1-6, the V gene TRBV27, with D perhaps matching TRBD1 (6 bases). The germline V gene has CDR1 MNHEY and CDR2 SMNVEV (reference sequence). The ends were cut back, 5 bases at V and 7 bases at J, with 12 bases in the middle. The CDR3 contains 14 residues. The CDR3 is CASSKGQGNSPLHF. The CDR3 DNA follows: TGTGCCAGCAGTAAGGGTCAGGGGAATTCACCCCTCCACTTT.

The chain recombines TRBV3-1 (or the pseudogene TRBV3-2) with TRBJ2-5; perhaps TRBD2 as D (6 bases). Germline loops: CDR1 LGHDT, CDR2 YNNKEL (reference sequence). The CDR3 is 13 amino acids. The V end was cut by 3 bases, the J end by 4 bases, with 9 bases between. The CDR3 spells CASSQRGLETQYF. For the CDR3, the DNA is TGTGCCAGCAGCCAGAGGGGACTAGAGACCCAGTACTTC.

The CDR3 nucleotides read TGTGCCTGGAGTGACATCAGGGGGTTAGATAATTCACCCCTCCACTTT. Protein sequence: CAWSDIRGLDNSPLHF. The rearrangement links TRBV30 to TRBJ1-6; the match to TRBD1 covers 7 bases. This CDR3 has 16 residues. With V trimmed by 1 base and J by 5 bases, 8 bases remained unmatched. CDR1 and CDR2 (germline): GTSNPN, SVGIG (reference sequence).

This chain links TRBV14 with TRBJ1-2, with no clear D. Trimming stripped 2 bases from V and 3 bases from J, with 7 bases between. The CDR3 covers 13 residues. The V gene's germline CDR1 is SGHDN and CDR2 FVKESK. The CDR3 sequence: CASSQQVYYGYTF. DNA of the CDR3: TGTGCCAGCAGCCAACAGGTGTACTATGGCTACACCTTC. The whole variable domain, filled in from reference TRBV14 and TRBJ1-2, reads EAGVTQFPSHSVIEKGQTVTLRCDPISGHDNLYWYRRVMGKEIKFLLHFVKESKQDESGMPNNRFLAERTGGTYSTLKVQPAELEDSGVYFCASSQQVYYGYTFGSGTRLTVV.

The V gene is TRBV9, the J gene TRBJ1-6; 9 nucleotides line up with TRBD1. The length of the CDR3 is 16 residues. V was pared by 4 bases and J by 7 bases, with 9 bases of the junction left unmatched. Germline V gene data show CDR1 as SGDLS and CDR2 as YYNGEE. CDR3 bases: TGTGCCAGCAGCTATGCTACAGGGGGCTGGAATTCACCCCTCCACTTT. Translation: CASSYATGGWNSPLHF.

The CDR3, as DNA: TGCAGCGTTGTCTCCGGAGAACCCTATGAAAAACTGTTTTTT. Its protein product is CSVVSGEPYEKLFF. This chain joins TRBV29-1 and TRBJ1-4; unclear D gene. The V gene's germline CDR1 is SQVTM and CDR2 ANQGSEA. V lost 4 bases, J lost 6 bases, and 15 bases lay in between. This CDR3 has 14 residues.

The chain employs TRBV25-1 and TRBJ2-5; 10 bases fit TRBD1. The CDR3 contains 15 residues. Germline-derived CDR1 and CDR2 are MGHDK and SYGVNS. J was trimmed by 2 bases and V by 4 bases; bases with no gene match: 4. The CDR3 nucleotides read TGTGCCAGCAGTGTAGGACAGGGGGGACAAGAGACCCAGTACTTC. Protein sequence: CASSVGQGGQETQYF.